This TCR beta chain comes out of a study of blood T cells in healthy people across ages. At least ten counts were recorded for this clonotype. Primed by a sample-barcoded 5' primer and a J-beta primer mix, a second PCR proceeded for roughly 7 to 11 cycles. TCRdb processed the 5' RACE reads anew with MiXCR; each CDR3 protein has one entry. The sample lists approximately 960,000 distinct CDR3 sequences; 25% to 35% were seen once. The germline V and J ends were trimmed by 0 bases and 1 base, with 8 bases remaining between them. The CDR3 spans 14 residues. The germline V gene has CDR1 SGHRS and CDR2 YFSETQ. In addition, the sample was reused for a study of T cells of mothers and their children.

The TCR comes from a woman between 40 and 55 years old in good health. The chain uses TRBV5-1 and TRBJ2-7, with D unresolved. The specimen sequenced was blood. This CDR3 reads CASSLDPGSYEQYF. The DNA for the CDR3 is TGCGCCAGCAGCTTGGATCCTGGGTCCTACGAGCAGTACTTC.